The 16 T cell receptor beta chains below come from one sample, sequenced in a study of T cells in Graves' hyperthyroidism and ophthalmopathy. TCR beta CDR3 regions were amplified from RNA transcripts. HTBI primers were the set used in a first-round RT-PCR of the TCR CDR3. TCRdb ran MiXCR on the multiplex PCR reads and lists one entry per CDR3 protein. The table includes around 350,000 distinct CDR3 sequences, about 18% detected once. Sample: blood. These receptors were obtained from a woman aged 18 to 35 with Graves' hyperthyroidism.

This clonotype was counted at least ten times. The rearrangement links TRBV20-1 to TRBJ1-2, with TRBD1 as a possible D gene (6 bases). Germline V gene sequence: CDR1 DFQATT, CDR2 SNEGSKA (reference sequence). The V end lost 0 bases, the J end lost 9 bases, and 17 bases lay between the germline ends. CDR3 length: 14 residues. CDR3 nucleotide sequence: TGCAGTGCTAGAGAGGCCCGGGACACAGGTCGCTACACCTTC. It specifies CSAREARDTGRYTF.

V gene TRBV15 combines with J gene TRBJ1-1, with D perhaps TRBD1 (5 bases). CDR1 and CDR2 from the germline V gene are LNHNV and YYDKDF (reference sequence). V was shortened by 0 bases and J by 4 bases, with 15 bases between the two germline ends. The CDR3 contains 16 residues. This CDR3 is CATSRDIGDGATEAFF. CDR3 coding DNA: TGTGCCACCAGCAGAGATATAGGGGATGGGGCCACTGAAGCTTTCTTT.

This clonotype came up many times. The chain couples TRBV7-3 to TRBJ2-5; D is uncertain. CDR3 size: 14 residues. V was shortened by 1 base and J by 2 bases, with 8 bases between the two germline ends. Germline V gene sequence: CDR1 SGHTA, CDR2 FQGTGA. This CDR3 reads CASSLNGVQETQYF. As DNA, the CDR3 is TGTGCCAGCAGCTTAAATGGCGTTCAAGAGACCCAGTACTTC.

This clonotype is a singleton in its sample. One end of the junction is discordant with germline, which a read error may explain. V is TRBV24-1 and J is TRBJ1-2; unclear D gene. Per germline, CDR1 KGHDR and CDR2 SFDVKD. CDR3 size: 15 residues. Here the CDR3 DNA reads TGTGCCACCAGTGACGAGCGAATGAGAGGCGATGGTTACACCTTC. It specifies CATSDERMRGDGYTF.

There are many counts of this clonotype. This chain links TRBV6-1 with TRBJ2-7; 7 bases line up with TRBD1. The V gene end was trimmed by 7 bases and the J gene end by 2 bases; junction bases not matched to a gene: 8. This CDR3 region has 14 residues. CDR1 is MNHNS, CDR2 SASEGT, per germline. The CDR3 DNA reads as TGTGCCAGCAAGAGGGGGCAGGGTGCCTACGAGCAGTACTTC. Translation gives CASKRGQGAYEQYF.

This clonotype was seen repeatedly, ten times or more. The chain couples TRBV9 to TRBJ2-2; the D gene could be TRBD1 or TRBD2 (5 bases each). This CDR3 is built from 16 residues. CDR1 and CDR2 from the germline V gene are SGDLS and YYNGEE. V dropped 4 bases and J dropped 0 bases, with 13 bases sitting between them. The CDR3 here is CASSSPGTSNTGELFF. Written as DNA, the CDR3 is TGTGCCAGCAGCTCGCCCGGGACCTCGAACACCGGGGAGCTGTTTTTT.

This clonotype was recorded a few times. The chain combines TRBV7-8 with TRBJ1-1, with D unclear. CDR1 and CDR2 from the germline V gene are SGHVS and FQNEAQ. The CDR3 spans 17 residues. V was trimmed by 0 bases and J by 7 bases, leaving 21 bases between them. The CDR3 DNA follows: TGTGCCAGCAGCTTAGCAGAGTGGCCGCACAGCAAGCGTGAAGCTTTCTTT. It is translated as CASSLAEWPHSKREAFF.

This clonotype was counted many times. The V call is TRBV7-6, the J call TRBJ2-5; no reliable D call. Trimming took off 5 bases at V and 6 bases at J, with 13 bases between the two ends. The germline CDR1 and CDR2 sequences are SGHVS and FNYEAQ. This CDR3 spans 13 amino acids. CDR3 sequence reads: CASSPELVKTQYF. The CDR3 DNA follows: TGTGCCAGCAGCCCAGAACTCGTAAAGACCCAGTACTTC.

This clonotype was seen repeatedly, ten times or more. The gene calls are TRBV2 and TRBJ2-7; D is ambiguous. This CDR3 contains 13 residues. From germline, CDR1 is SNHLY and CDR2 FYNNEI. V was shortened by 3 bases and J by 9 bases, with 15 bases between the two germline ends. CDR3 sequence reads: CASSDALLKGQYF. The CDR3 coding sequence is TGTGCCAGCAGTGACGCACTCCTGAAGGGGCAGTACTTC.

Notes on this clonotype: This sequence may be a read error, since a much larger clone differs from it by one base. This sequence joins TRBV13 and TRBJ2-7, with 7 bases identical to TRBD2. CDR3 length: 15 residues. V shed 2 bases and J 2 bases; nucleotides not matched to a gene: 6. CDR1 and CDR2 from the germline V gene are PRHDT and FYEKMQ (reference sequence). CDR3 loop: CASSLSSGITYEQYV. The CDR3 nucleotides are TGTGCCAGCAGCTTATCTAGCGGCATAACCTACGAGCAGTACGTC.

This clonotype appeared many times. The chain uses TRBV12-3 or TRBV12-4 and TRBJ1-1; D not resolved. Trimming removed 4 bases from V and 10 bases from J, with 13 bases in between. The CDR3 extends over 12 amino acids. CDR3 in DNA: TGTGCCAGCAGTTCGGCTGGAGGCGTAGCTTTCTTT. As protein: CASSSAGGVAFF.

This clonotype was seen ten or more times. The J gene is TRBJ1-1, the V gene TRBV6-1, with 8 bases identical to TRBD1. Per the germline V gene, CDR1 is MNHNS and CDR2 is SASEGT. J was trimmed by 5 bases and V by 0 bases; bases with no gene match: 8. The CDR3 loop spans 16 amino acids. The CDR3, as DNA: TGTGCCAGCAGTGAAGCGCCGGGACAGGATTGGACTGAAGCTTTCTTT. It encodes CASSEAPGQDWTEAFF.

The table lists this clonotype with many counts. The V call is TRBV18, the J call TRBJ2-7; D remains unclear. Deletions cut 6 bases from V and 4 bases from J, with 10 bases between. The CDR3 extends over 12 amino acids. CDR1 and CDR2 from the germline V gene are KGHSH and LQKENI. The CDR3 nucleotides read TGTGCCAGCTCCGCGCCAGGTTACGAGCAGTACTTC. As protein: CASSAPGYEQYF.

This clonotype has only a few counts. This may come from a read error, since a much larger clone is one base off. V and J are TRBV10-2 and TRBJ1-1; D is perhaps TRBD1 (6 bases). Germline V lookup: CDR1 WSHSY, CDR2 SAAADI. This CDR3 is 15 amino acids long. As DNA, the CDR3 is TGCGCCAGCAGTGAGTCTGGGGGCGCAGAGACTGAAGCTTGCTTT. This encodes CASSESGGAETEACF.

This clonotype was seen ten or more times. The genes are TRBV7-6 and TRBJ2-5; possibly TRBD1 for D (5 bases). With 8 bases removed from V and 3 bases from J, the gap between germline ends came to 19 bases. CDR3 size: 15 residues. Germline V lookup: CDR1 SGHVS, CDR2 FNYEAQ. CDR3 coding DNA: TGTGCCAGCCGCCTTCCCTGGAGCAGGGAAGAGACCCAGTACTTC. This encodes CASRLPWSREETQYF.

This clonotype was counted many times. The chain has TRBV28 and TRBJ1-1; 7 nucleotides agree with TRBD1. The CDR3 loop spans 15 amino acids. Germline CDR1 MDHEN, CDR2 SYDVKM. J gave up 1 base and V 5 bases, and 7 bases lay outside the gene matches. The CDR3 DNA follows: TGTGCCAGCAGTAAAACCGGGACAGCGAACACTGAAGCTTTCTTT. It translates to CASSKTGTANTEAFF.